The entry that follows covers one TCR beta chain sequence. The data belong to a study of blood T cell repertoires in COVID-19. This CDR3 comprises 16 residues. In germline, CDR1 is SGHVS, CDR2 FNYEAQ. Between the trimmed V and J ends, which lost 5 bases and 4 bases, there was a span of 20 bases. In the original analysis: Estimates of nucleated cell counts were drawn from the amplification of reference gene primers. The assay was immunoSEQ multiplex PCR, and TCRdb's table has in-frame clones only and misses some. V, J and clone size are those of that table, while D and trimming were read from the DNA. The table shows approximately 280,000 clones, with 70% to 85% occurring only once.

This chain connects TRBV7-6 to TRBJ2-5, with D perhaps TRBD2 (5 bases). Specimen: peripheral blood. This TCR was sampled from a human donor with COVID-19, enrolled during active disease. The donor label of this sample is uncertain. The CDR3 DNA sequence: TGTGCCAGCAGCCAAAAGGAAGGAGCGGTCCGAGAGACCCAGTACTTC. It is translated as CASSQKEGAVRETQYF.